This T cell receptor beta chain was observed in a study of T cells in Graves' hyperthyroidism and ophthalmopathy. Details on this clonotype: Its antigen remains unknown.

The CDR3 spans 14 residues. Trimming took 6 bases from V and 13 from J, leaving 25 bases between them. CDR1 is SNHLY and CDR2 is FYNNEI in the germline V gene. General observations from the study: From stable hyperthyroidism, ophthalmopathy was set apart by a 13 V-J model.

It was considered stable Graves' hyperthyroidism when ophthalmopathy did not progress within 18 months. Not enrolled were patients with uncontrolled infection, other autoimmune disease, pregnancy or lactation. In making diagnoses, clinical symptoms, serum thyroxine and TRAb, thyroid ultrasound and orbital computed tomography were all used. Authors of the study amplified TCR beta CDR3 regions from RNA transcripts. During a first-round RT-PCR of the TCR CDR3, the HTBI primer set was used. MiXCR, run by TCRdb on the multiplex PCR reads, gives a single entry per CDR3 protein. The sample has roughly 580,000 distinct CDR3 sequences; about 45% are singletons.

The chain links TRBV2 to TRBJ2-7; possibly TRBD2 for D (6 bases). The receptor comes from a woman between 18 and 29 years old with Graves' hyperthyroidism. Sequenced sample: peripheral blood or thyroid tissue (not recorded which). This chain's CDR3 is CASRSRDSVYGQYF. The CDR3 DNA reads TGTGCCAGCAGATCCCGGGACTCAGTCTACGGGCAATACTTC.